This record looks at one TCR beta chain sequence and its context. The data belong to a study of blood T cell repertoires in COVID-19. Turning to the study itself: Sites across the United States, Italy and Spain contributed samples from acute and convalescent COVID-19. The cDNA or gDNA used as material had been derived from T cells, B-cell-depleted T cells, or PBMCs.

Sequencing was performed with immunoSEQ multiplex PCR; in TCRdb, only in-frame clones are kept and a portion is missing. The sample carries some 260,000 clones, around nine tenths recorded once. Study members were between roughly 18 and 90 years old and lived in around 24 US regions. In Cohort 3, a recovered donor had either two negative PCRs, clearance, or symptom resolution. This receptor was obtained from a woman under 30 who had recovered from COVID-19. Source material: PBMCs or T cells enriched from blood (not recorded which).

The CDR3 DNA sequence: TGTGCCAGTAGTTACCATACAGGGGGCCATGGCTACACCTTC. It codes for CASSYHTGGHGYTF. This chain joins TRBV19 and TRBJ1-2; the match to TRBD1 covers 9 bases. From germline, CDR1 is LNHDA and CDR2 SQIVND (reference sequence). The CDR3 runs to 14 residues. Unmatched junction bases numbered 7, after V lost 5 bases and J lost 6 bases.